This T cell receptor (beta chain) originates from a study of T cell changes during pregnancy in multiple sclerosis. Repertoires were generated with immunoSEQ multiplex PCR, while TCRdb's copy carries only in-frame clones and drops some. The data contain about 93,000 clones, roughly 92% of them singletons. In germline, CDR1 is SGHTA, CDR2 FQGNSA. The V gene end was trimmed by 5 bases and the J gene end by 6 bases; junction bases not matched to a gene: 7. The CDR3 is 15 residues long. The chain joins TRBV7-2 to TRBJ1-6; TRBD1 matches 7 bases. The sequence came from a female donor with multiple sclerosis, enrolled in a pregnancy study. The sequencing used peripheral blood, collected after pregnancy. The CDR3 nucleotides read TGTGCCAGCAGCCTAGTCAACAGGGGTAATTCACCCCTCCACTTT. Translating it yields CASSLVNRGNSPLHF. Supplemented by reference TRBV7-2 and TRBJ1-6, the full variable domain reads GAGVSQSPSNKVTEKGKDVELRCDPISGHTALYWYRQSLGQGLEFLIYFQGNSAPDKSGLPSDRFSAERTGGSVSTLTIQRTQQEDSAVYLCASSLVNRGNSPLHFGNGTRLTVT.